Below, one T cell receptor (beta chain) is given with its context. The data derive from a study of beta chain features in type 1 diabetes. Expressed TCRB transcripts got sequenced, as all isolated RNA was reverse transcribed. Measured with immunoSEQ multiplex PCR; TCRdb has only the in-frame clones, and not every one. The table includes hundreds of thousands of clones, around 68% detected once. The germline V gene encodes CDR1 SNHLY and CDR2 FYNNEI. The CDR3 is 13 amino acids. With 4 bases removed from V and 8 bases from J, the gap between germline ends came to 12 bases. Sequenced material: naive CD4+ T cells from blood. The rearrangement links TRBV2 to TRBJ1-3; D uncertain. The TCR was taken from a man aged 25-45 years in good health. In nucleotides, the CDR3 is TGTGCCAGCAGTGTGATCCGAACCGACACCATATATTTT. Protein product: CASSVIRTDTIYF. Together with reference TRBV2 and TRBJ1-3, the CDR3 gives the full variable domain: EPEVTQTPSHQVTQMGQEVILRCVPISNHLYFYWYRQILGQKVEFLVSFYNNEISEKSEIFDDQFSVERPDGSNFTLKIRSTKLEDSAMYFCASSVIRTDTIYFGEGSWLTVV.